This TCR beta chain was captured in a study of T cell repertoires in cytomegalovirus infection (dated by TCRdb to 2018 to 2020). At the level of the whole study: Recently identified HLA-C-restricted CMV epitopes, whose presentation resists viral immunomodulation, were targeted by peptide stimulations together with well-studied HLA-B-restricted epitopes. The HLA type of each donor mattered for the analysis, because public TCR beta signatures pointed to carriage of CMV infection along with the matching HLA type. Overall study results and their limits: Carriers of CMV infection plus the relevant HLA type were discriminated by the cumulative frequency of public TCR beta family members in the study cohort and in an independent approximately 350-donor cohort. The ex vivo response was dominated by HLA-C-restricted CMV-specific TCR beta clonotypes, which also provided the single most frequent clonotype in two of eight donors.

Sequencer: Illumina HiSeq 1500. TCRdb applied fastp at Q25 and MiXCR to the public reads, then kept only in-frame beta chains. For every CDR3 protein sequence, its rows merge into one entry that carries the most common genes and DNA. Counted in this sample were about half a million distinct CDR3 sequences; about 44% of them appeared once. The ten largest clones represent around 44% of the sample. From a lookup of the germline V gene, CDR1 and CDR2 are MGHDK and SYGVNS. Reading from cysteine to phenylalanine, the CDR3 counts 14 amino acids. The kept DNA is CDR3 alone, 42 bases in frame from the first base. Notes on this clonotype: Its antigen remains undetermined. At one boundary the junction diverges from the germline segment, which might be a read error.

The treatment or condition label on this specimen signifies: in vitro stimulation with specific CMV peptide epitopes to enrich CMV-specific T cells. Here the sequenced sample was cultured PBMCs, taken from culture after CMV antigen stimulation. This receptor was identified in a human donor in good health (CMV status not recorded). Some clones in this sample may be carry-over from other donors' samples. The V and J genes are TRBV25-1 and TRBJ2-7, with the D gene possibly TRBD1 or TRBD2, each one fitting 5 bases. For the CDR3, the sequence is CASNPGTHSSEQYF. The nucleotide sequence reads TGTGCCAGCAACCCCGGGACGCACTCCTCCGAGCAGTACTTC.